A single count supports the clone carrying this TCR beta chain. This sample is drawn from a study of OX40 agonist ivuxolimab in advanced cancers. Study details: The patients received agonistic anti-OX40 (CD134) antibody ivuxolimab. At doses from 0.01 to 10 mg/kg, patients were given intravenous ivuxolimab every 2 weeks.

The table came from immunoSEQ multiplex PCR; TCRdb's copy has only in-frame clones and leaves some out. Of 100,000 or so clones in the sample, 70% to 85% were seen once. This CDR3 is built from 11 residues. The V and J ends lost 10 bases and 0 bases respectively, with 6 bases between them. Looked up from germline, CDR1 is LNHDA and CDR2 is SQIVND (reference sequence). The receptor's source is an adult with an advanced solid tumor such as melanoma, head and neck, liver or kidney cancer. V gene TRBV19 combines with J gene TRBJ1-1; D is unclear. This sample comprised CD4+ or CD8+ T cells sorted from blood, obtained in a trial of the OX40 agonist ivuxolimab. In DNA, the CDR3 is TGTGCCACAAGGATGAACACTGAAGCTTTCTTT. Its protein product is CATRMNTEAFF.